Below are 17 T cell receptor beta chains sequenced from a single sample in a study of T cells after yellow fever vaccination. In TCRdb, the 5' RACE reads were re-called with MiXCR into one record per CDR3 protein. The data hold 450,000 to 550,000 distinct CDR3 sequences, with 15% to 20% observed a single time. The sequencing here drew on PBMCs, taken 15 days after the yellow fever booster vaccination. The source of these receptors is a man aged 30 to 39 who received the YFV17D yellow fever vaccine.

V usage is TRBV7-2 and J usage is TRBJ1-1; 7 positions match TRBD1. CDR3 length: 16 amino acids. Germline V gives CDR1 SGHTA, CDR2 FQGNSA. The ends lost 6 bases at V and 8 bases at J; junction bases unmatched: 18. CDR3 DNA: TGTGCCAGCAGTTTTTTTCTCCCCCCCGGGACAGACGAAGCTTTCTTT. It is translated as CASSFFLPPGTDEAFF.

Of note for this clonotype: Germline is not matched at one junction end, which may reflect a read error. This chain connects TRBV20-1 to TRBJ2-7, with TRBD2 matching over 8 bases. The CDR3 is made up of 14 amino acids. Per the germline V gene, CDR1 is DFQATT and CDR2 is SNEGSKA (reference sequence). The CDR3 nucleotides read TGCTGTGCTAGAGATCTGAGCGGGAGCAACGAGCAGTACTTC. It yields the protein CCARDLSGSNEQYF.

This chain joins TRBV19 and TRBJ2-1, with 8 bases matching TRBD2. Germline trimming cut 6 bases from V and 3 bases from J; bases unmatched to any gene: 10. Germline CDR1 is LNHDA and CDR2 is SQIVND (reference sequence). The CDR3 is 16 residues long. The CDR3 nucleotides read TGTGCCAGTAGCCAGCCGGGAGGGCCGTTCTACAATGAGCAGTTCTTC. Translating it yields CASSQPGGPFYNEQFF.

The chain carries TRBV27 and TRBJ1-4; D may be TRBD1 (6 bases). Per the germline V gene, CDR1 is MNHEY and CDR2 is SMNVEV (reference sequence). Trimming cost V 10 bases and J 0 bases, with 15 bases left between them. This CDR3 contains 15 residues. As DNA, the CDR3 is TGTGCCACTTCCTTCGGGGGCACAACTAATGAAAAACTGTTTTTT. Its protein product is CATSFGGTTNEKLFF.

The chain has TRBV29-1 and TRBJ2-5; TRBD2 might be the D (5 bases). This CDR3 is built from 13 residues. Germline assignment: CDR1 SQVTM and CDR2 ANQGSEA. Between the trimmed V and J ends, which lost 0 bases and 4 bases, there was a span of 9 bases. The CDR3 spells CSVEDLGVETQYF. Written as DNA, the CDR3 is TGCAGCGTTGAAGATCTGGGAGTAGAGACCCAGTACTTC.

This chain uses TRBV15 with TRBJ2-1; D call uncertain. The CDR3 length is 15 residues. Per the germline V gene, CDR1 is LNHNV and CDR2 is YYDKDF (reference sequence). Between the trimmed V and J ends, which lost 3 bases and 6 bases, there was a span of 15 bases. CDR3 sequence (DNA): TGTGCCACCAGCAGTGCAGAGATGGTGTTCAATGAGCAGTTCTTC. It encodes CATSSAEMVFNEQFF.

The chain combines TRBV6-5 with TRBJ2-2; tentatively, D is TRBD2 (5 bases). This CDR3 region has 15 residues. Per the germline V gene, CDR1 is MNHEY and CDR2 is SVGAGI. Trimming took off 0 bases at V and 5 bases at J, with 10 bases between the two ends. The CDR3 loop reads CASSYSRGTTGELFF. For the CDR3, the DNA is TGTGCCAGCAGTTACTCTCGGGGAACGACCGGGGAGCTGTTTTTT.

This clonotype appeared a few times. V is TRBV28 and J is TRBJ2-2; D uncertain. The CDR3 is 13 residues long. V lost 6 bases and J 6 bases, leaving 11 bases between the germline ends. Germline CDR1 is MDHEN and CDR2 is SYDVKM. The CDR3 is CASSAHGPGELFF. The CDR3 nucleotides are TGTGCCAGCAGCGCCCATGGGCCCGGGGAGCTGTTTTTT.

V is TRBV24-1 and J is TRBJ2-1; TRBD2 aligns across 9 bases. Germline assignment: CDR1 KGHDR and CDR2 SFDVKD. The V segment lost 3 bases and the J segment 4 bases; nucleotides outside the gene matches: 6. The CDR3 is 16 amino acids. The chain's CDR3 is CATSDRVSGRYNEQFF. CDR3 DNA sequence: TGTGCCACCAGTGATAGGGTTAGCGGGAGATACAATGAGCAGTTCTTC.

The genes are TRBV20-1 and TRBJ2-5; 7 nucleotides agree with TRBD2. The V and J ends lost 1 base and 4 bases, in that order; junction bases with no gene match: 3. CDR1 and CDR2 from the germline V gene are DFQATT and SNEGSKA (reference sequence). The CDR3 is made up of 13 amino acids. CDR3 bases: TGCAGTGCTAGAGCCCCTAGCGGAGAGACCCAGTACTTC. Amino acids: CSARAPSGETQYF.

V and J are TRBV13 and TRBJ2-7, with D unclear. The ends were cut back, 0 bases at V and 2 bases at J, with 14 bases in the middle. This CDR3 region has 16 residues. Germline CDR1 reads PRHDT; CDR2 reads FYEKMQ (reference sequence). The CDR3 region is CASSLGHESNPYEQYF. CDR3 DNA sequence: TGTGCCAGCAGCTTAGGTCACGAGAGCAACCCCTACGAGCAGTACTTC.

This clonotype turned up a few times. An end of the junction does not agree with germline; a read error may underlie this. V gene TRBV2 combines with J gene TRBJ2-4; no clear D gene. This CDR3 has 12 amino acids. In germline, CDR1 is SNHLY, CDR2 FYNNEI. CDR3 DNA sequence: TGTGCCAGCAGTGTTGTGGATGAGAGGAGTGTCTTC. Encoded protein: CASSVVDERSVF.

The sample holds a few counts of this clonotype. The CDR3 reads CASSPTSGRSVYEQYF. The DNA for the CDR3 is TGTGCCAGCTCACCAACTAGCGGGAGGTCGGTATACGAGCAGTACTTC. V usage is TRBV18 and J usage is TRBJ2-7; 12 bases align to TRBD2. In germline, CDR1 is KGHSH, CDR2 LQKENI. The trim removed 2 bases at V and 4 bases at J, leaving 6 bases unmatched. CDR3 length: 16 amino acids.

This sequence joins TRBV19 and TRBJ1-3; D not resolved. The germline V gene has CDR1 LNHDA and CDR2 SQIVND (reference sequence). The ends were cut back, 5 bases at V and 0 bases at J, with 11 bases in the middle. The CDR3 totals 15 residues. The CDR3 DNA reads as TGTGCCAGTAGTCGTACATCAAACTCTGGAAACACCATATATTTT. It encodes CASSRTSNSGNTIYF.

This clonotype turned up a few times. The J gene is TRBJ2-1, the V gene TRBV2; TRBD1 aligns across 7 bases. CDR1 and CDR2 from the germline V gene are SNHLY and FYNNEI. The V and J ends lost 5 bases and 1 base, in that order; junction bases with no gene match: 5. This CDR3 contains 15 residues. CDR3 protein: CASSRSRGSYNEQFF. For the CDR3, the DNA is TGTGCCAGCAGTAGATCCAGGGGGTCCTACAATGAGCAGTTCTTC.

The V call is TRBV6-5, the J call TRBJ2-7; the match to TRBD1 covers 8 bases. CDR3 length: 12 amino acids. From germline, CDR1 is MNHEY and CDR2 SVGAGI. V was clipped by 6 bases and J by 6 bases; unmatched bases: 4. This chain's CDR3 is CASRDRAGEQYF. As DNA, the CDR3 is TGTGCCAGCAGGGACAGGGCGGGCGAGCAGTACTTC.

This clonotype showed up just a few times. The chain employs TRBV14 and TRBJ2-3; tentatively, D is TRBD1 (6 bases). The CDR3 is made up of 17 amino acids. Germline CDR1 SGHDN, CDR2 FVKESK. V shed 0 bases and J shed 0 bases, with 13 bases lying between them. CDR3 protein: CASSQEPGDKSTDTQYF. The CDR3 region has the DNA TGTGCCAGCAGCCAAGAGCCTGGGGACAAGAGCACAGATACGCAGTATTTT.